The source of this T cell receptor (beta chain) is a study of blood T cell repertoires in COVID-19. Study-level information: Sites in the United States, Italy and Spain provided acute and convalescent COVID-19 samples. The analysed material was cDNA or gDNA that came from T cells, B-cell-depleted T cells, or PBMCs.

Authors' analysis steps: Cell counts per sample came from amplifying reference gene primers. Assay: immunoSEQ multiplex PCR; the TCRdb copy retains only in-frame clones and omits some. The DNA gave D and trimming, while V, J and clone size come from that table. The table lists 160,000 or so clones, around nine tenths of them singletons. Germline CDR1 and CDR2: MDHEN and SYDVKM. V was pared by 6 bases and J by 1 base, with 25 bases between. The CDR3 is made up of 19 amino acids. V gene TRBV28 combines with J gene TRBJ1-3; D perhaps matches TRBD1 (6 bases). Sequencing used peripheral blood. The receptor comes from a woman aged 65 to 85 with acute or convalescent COVID-19. The CDR3 is CASSFALSPRGASGNTIYF. For the CDR3, the DNA is TGTGCCAGCAGCTTCGCGCTCAGTCCTCGGGGGGCGTCTGGAAACACCATATATTTT.